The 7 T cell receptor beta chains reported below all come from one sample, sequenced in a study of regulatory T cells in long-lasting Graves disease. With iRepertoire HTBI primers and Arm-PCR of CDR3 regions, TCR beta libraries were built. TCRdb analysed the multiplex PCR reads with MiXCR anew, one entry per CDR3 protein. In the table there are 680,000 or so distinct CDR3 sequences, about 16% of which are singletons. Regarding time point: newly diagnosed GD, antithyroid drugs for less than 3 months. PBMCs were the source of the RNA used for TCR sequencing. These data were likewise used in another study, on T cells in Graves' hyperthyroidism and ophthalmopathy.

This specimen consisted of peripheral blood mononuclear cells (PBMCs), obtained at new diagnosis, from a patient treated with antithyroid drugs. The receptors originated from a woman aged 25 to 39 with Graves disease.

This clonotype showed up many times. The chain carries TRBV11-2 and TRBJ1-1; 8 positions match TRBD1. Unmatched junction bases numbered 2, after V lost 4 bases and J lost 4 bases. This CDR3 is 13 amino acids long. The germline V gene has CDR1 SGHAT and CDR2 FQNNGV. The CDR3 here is CASSSTGATEAFF. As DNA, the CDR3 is TGTGCCAGCAGCTCGACAGGGGCCACTGAAGCTTTCTTT.

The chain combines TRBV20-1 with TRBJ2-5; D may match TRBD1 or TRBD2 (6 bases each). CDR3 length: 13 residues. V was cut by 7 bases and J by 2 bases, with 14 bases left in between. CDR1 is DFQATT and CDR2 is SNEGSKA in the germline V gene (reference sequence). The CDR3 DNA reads TGCAGTGGACAACAGGGAGGACAAGAGACCCAGTACTTC. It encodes CSGQQGGQETQYF.

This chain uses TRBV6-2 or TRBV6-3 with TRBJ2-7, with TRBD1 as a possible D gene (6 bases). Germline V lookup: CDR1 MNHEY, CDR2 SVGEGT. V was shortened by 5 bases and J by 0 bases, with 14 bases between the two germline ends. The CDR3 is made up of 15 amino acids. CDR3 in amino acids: CASSDQGGSSYEQYF. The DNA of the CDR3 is TGTGCCAGCAGTGACCAAGGGGGAAGCTCCTACGAGCAGTACTTC.

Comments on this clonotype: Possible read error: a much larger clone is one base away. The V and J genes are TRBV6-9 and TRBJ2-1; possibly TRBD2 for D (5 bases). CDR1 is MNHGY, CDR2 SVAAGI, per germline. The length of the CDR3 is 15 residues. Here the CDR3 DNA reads TGTGCCAGCGGTTACGGGAATACGGGAAACAATGAGCAGTTCTTC. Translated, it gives CASGYGNTGNNEQFF.

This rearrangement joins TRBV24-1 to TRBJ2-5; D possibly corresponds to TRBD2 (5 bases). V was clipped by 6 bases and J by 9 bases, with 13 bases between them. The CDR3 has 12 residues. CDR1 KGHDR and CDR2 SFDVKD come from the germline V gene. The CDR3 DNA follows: TGTGCCACCAGTCCGGCGGAGGAGGCCCAGTACTTC. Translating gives CATSPAEEAQYF.

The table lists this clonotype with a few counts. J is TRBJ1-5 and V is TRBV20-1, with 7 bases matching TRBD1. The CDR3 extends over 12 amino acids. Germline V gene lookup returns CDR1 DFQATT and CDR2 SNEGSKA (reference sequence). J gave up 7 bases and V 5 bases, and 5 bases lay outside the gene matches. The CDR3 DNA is TGCAGTGCTTACACAGGGGCCCAGCCCCAGCATTTT. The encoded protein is CSAYTGAQPQHF.

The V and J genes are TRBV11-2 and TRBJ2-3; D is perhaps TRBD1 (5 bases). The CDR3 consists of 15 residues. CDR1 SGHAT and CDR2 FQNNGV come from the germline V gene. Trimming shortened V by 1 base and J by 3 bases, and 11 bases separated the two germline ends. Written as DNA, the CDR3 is TGTGCCAGCAGCTTAGTGGCAGGGCCTACAGATACGCAGTATTTT. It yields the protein CASSLVAGPTDTQYF.